The entry that follows covers one TCR beta chain sequence. Its target is unknown. The TCR alpha and TCR beta cDNA libraries, bearing sample barcodes and UMIs, were generated by 5'RACE using constant-segment primers. MiXCR was run by TCRdb on the 5' RACE reads, yielding one entry per CDR3 protein. The sample contains some 350,000 distinct CDR3 sequences, 10% to 15% of which appear only once. This sample stems from a study of T-cell memory formation after mild COVID-19. On the study more broadly: Clusters were largely donor specific. Broader study findings: Clones that shrank (day 15 to 85) were balanced CD4/CD8, whereas later expanders leaned CD4+. Contracting CD8+ clones were enriched in EMRA, CD4+ mainly in CM and EM.

This CDR3 is built from 15 residues. Trimming cost V 5 bases and J 0 bases; bases outside gene matches: 6. In germline, CDR1 is LNHNV, CDR2 YYDKDF (reference sequence). The specimen sequenced was PBMCs or a T cell subset sorted from them (not recorded which). This clonotype originated in a man in his late teens or twenties who had mild COVID-19 (a few samples of this study predate the infection). Cell type and time point are not known. The rearrangement joins TRBV15 to TRBJ1-1; 7 positions agree with TRBD1. CDR3: CATSPRTGMNTEAFF. The DNA for the CDR3 is TGTGCCACCAGCCCTCGGACAGGAATGAACACTGAAGCTTTCTTT.